The next 19 T cell receptor beta chains were all read from a single sample in a study of cytomegalovirus exposure and HLA in healthy donors. PCR involved 60 Vbeta and 13 Jbeta primers. TCRdb's table, derived via immunoSEQ multiplex PCR, lists solely in-frame clones and lacks some. There are more than 80,000 clones in the sample; about 70% occur only once, and roughly 3.2% lies in the top ten. The material sequenced was PBMCs. All receptors come from a female donor in good health and CMV-seropositive.

This chain joins TRBV7-9 and TRBJ1-1; D possibly corresponds to TRBD1 (5 bases). The CDR3 loop spans 15 amino acids. Trimming pared 6 bases from V and 2 bases from J, leaving 16 bases between. Germline lookup yields CDR1 SEHNR and CDR2 FQNEAQ (reference sequence). The CDR3 DNA follows: TGTGCCAGCAGATACCTCCAGGGTAGAAACACTGAAGCTTTCTTT. This translates into CASRYLQGRNTEAFF.

This rearrangement joins TRBV7-2 to TRBJ1-1; TRBD1 matches 10 bases. V was pared by 5 bases and J by 6 bases, with 3 bases of the junction left unmatched. Looked up from germline, CDR1 is SGHTA and CDR2 is FQGNSA. The CDR3 spans 13 residues. CDR3 bases: TGTGCCAGCAGCCCGACAGGGGGCGCTGAAGCTTTCTTT. Its translation is CASSPTGGAEAFF. The full variable domain, completed using reference TRBV7-2 and TRBJ1-1, is GAGVSQSPSNKVTEKGKDVELRCDPISGHTALYWYRQSLGQGLEFLIYFQGNSAPDKSGLPSDRFSAERTGGSVSTLTIQRTQQEDSAVYLCASSPTGGAEAFFGQGTRLTVV.

V is TRBV19 and J is TRBJ2-2; D gene unclear. Trimming removed 5 bases from V and 10 bases from J, with 11 bases in between. The CDR3 runs 12 residues. Germline CDR1 reads LNHDA; CDR2 reads SQIVND (reference sequence). The DNA of the CDR3 is TGTGCCAGTAGTTTACGGTCGAAGGAGCTGTTTTTT. Its translation is CASSLRSKELFF. Supplemented by reference TRBV19 and TRBJ2-2, the full variable domain reads DGGITQSPKYLFRKEGQNVTLSCEQNLNHDAMYWYRQDPGQGLRLIYYSQIVNDFQKGDIAEGYSVSREKKESFPLTVTSAQKNPTAFYLCASSLRSKELFFGEGSRLTVL.

The chain employs TRBV5-4 and TRBJ1-6, with unresolved D. The CDR3 contains 16 residues. Per the germline V gene, CDR1 is SGHNT and CDR2 is YYREEE (reference sequence). V lost 3 bases and J lost 2, with 12 bases in between. The CDR3 protein is CASSSLEGTYNSPLHF. CDR3 coding DNA: TGTGCCAGCAGCTCCCTCGAGGGAACCTATAATTCACCCCTCCACTTT.

A remark on this clone: The sample contains more than one DNA sequence encoding this CDR3. The V and J genes are TRBV18 and TRBJ1-1, with D possibly being TRBD1 (6 bases). This CDR3 comprises 15 residues. CDR1 and CDR2 from the germline V gene are KGHSH and LQKENI. V was pared by 0 bases and J by 5 bases, with 13 bases between. The CDR3 DNA reads as TGTGCCAGCTCACCACCCACGGGAGGGGGGACTGAAGCTTTCTTT. The encoded protein is CASSPPTGGGTEAFF.

The chain links TRBV16 to TRBJ1-5; D possibly corresponds to TRBD1 (5 bases). The ends were cut back, 4 bases at V and 7 bases at J, with 11 bases in the middle. Germline V gene sequence: CDR1 KGHSY, CDR2 FQNENV. CDR3 size: 13 residues. CDR3 sequence (DNA): TGTGCCAGCAGCCTACCCGGGGGGCAGCCCCAGCATTTT. Its translation is CASSLPGGQPQHF.

V and J are TRBV4-3 and TRBJ1-3, with TRBD1 identical over 9 bases. CDR3 length equals 17 residues. Germline V gives CDR1 LGHNA, CDR2 YSLEER. V lost 3 bases to trimming and J lost 14 bases; unmatched junction nucleotides: 20. The CDR3 DNA is TGCGCCAGCAGCCAGGACAGCACCGGGACAGGGAGCGCCAGAGTATATTTT. This sequence encodes CASSQDSTGTGSARVYF.

In its sample, this clone was seen a few times. The rearrangement links TRBV19 to TRBJ1-1; D remains ambiguous. CDR3 length equals 14 residues. Germline lookup yields CDR1 LNHDA and CDR2 SQIVND (reference sequence). V was trimmed by 3 bases and J by 0 bases, leaving 8 bases between them. CDR3 loop: CASSIRRMNTEAFF. In DNA, the CDR3 is TGTGCCAGTAGTATCAGGAGGATGAACACTGAAGCTTTCTTT.

V gene TRBV15 combines with J gene TRBJ2-1, with D possibly TRBD2 on 5 matching bases. V was pared by 6 bases and J by 2 bases, with 11 bases between. From germline, CDR1 is LNHNV and CDR2 YYDKDF (reference sequence). The CDR3 has 14 amino acids. This chain's CDR3 is CATSWSGTYNEQFF. The CDR3 DNA reads TGTGCCACCAGTTGGTCGGGGACCTACAATGAGCAGTTCTTC.

The CDR3 DNA follows: TGTGCCAGCAGTCCTCCGATTGGAGGGACCAACGAGCAGTACTTC. It codes for CASSPPIGGTNEQYF. The chain recombines TRBV6-5 with TRBJ2-7, with D perhaps TRBD2 (6 bases). CDR1 is MNHEY, CDR2 SVGAGI, per germline. V was cut by 5 bases and J by 5 bases, with 19 bases left in between. The CDR3 length is 15 residues.

In this sample, this clone turned up once. This chain links TRBV2 with TRBJ1-1; TRBD1 agrees at 8 bases. The CDR3 extends over 14 amino acids. V lost 5 bases to trimming and J lost 1 base; unmatched junction nucleotides: 3. CDR1 SNHLY and CDR2 FYNNEI come from the germline V gene. CDR3 protein: CASSYGQGNTEAFF. CDR3 DNA sequence: TGTGCCAGCAGTTATGGACAGGGGAACACTGAAGCTTTCTTT.

This chain links TRBV9 with TRBJ1-1; TRBD1 is a possible D gene (5 bases). CDR3 length equals 15 residues. Trimming took 0 bases from V and 4 from J, leaving 13 bases between them. From germline, CDR1 is SGDLS and CDR2 YYNGEE. CDR3 nucleotides: TGTGCCAGCAGCGTAGGTGGGGGGAGCGGCACTGAAGCTTTCTTT. This sequence encodes CASSVGGGSGTEAFF.

The gene calls are TRBV7-2 and TRBJ2-5, with TRBD2 identical over 8 bases. CDR1 is SGHTA, CDR2 FQGNSA, per germline. The CDR3 contains 15 residues. V shed 4 bases and J 7 bases; nucleotides not matched to a gene: 11. The CDR3 DNA follows: TGTGCCAGCAGCTCCCCCAGCGGGGGACCGGGGACCCAGTACTTC. Its translation is CASSSPSGGPGTQYF.

Only a few counts were recorded for this clone. V gene TRBV4-2 combines with J gene TRBJ1-1; 7 nucleotides line up with TRBD1. With V trimmed by 3 bases and J by 6 bases, 13 bases remained unmatched. Germline V gene sequence: CDR1 LGHNA, CDR2 YNFKEQ. CDR3 length equals 16 residues. CDR3 DNA: TGTGCCAGCAGCCAGGACCCACAGGGGAGGAGGCCTGAAGCTTTCTTT. Its translation is CASSQDPQGRRPEAFF.

CDR3 sequence: CASRSQGKTEAFF. DNA for the CDR3: TGTGCCAGCAGGTCACAGGGAAAAACTGAAGCTTTCTTT. The J gene is TRBJ1-1, the V gene TRBV7-8; a weak D match, TRBD1 (6 bases). The CDR3 totals 13 residues. Trimming took off 6 bases at V and 5 bases at J, with 13 bases between the two ends. The germline V gene encodes CDR1 SGHVS and CDR2 FQNEAQ.

This chain connects TRBV5-1 to TRBJ2-2, with a tentative D call TRBD1 (6 bases). The germline V and J ends were trimmed by 2 bases and 4 bases, with 12 bases remaining between them. Germline loops: CDR1 SGHRS, CDR2 YFSETQ. The CDR3 consists of 15 residues. The CDR3 DNA reads TGCGCCAGCAGCTTTGGACAGTCGGGCACCGGGGAGCTGTTTTTT. Translation: CASSFGQSGTGELFF.

The chain carries TRBV5-4 and TRBJ2-7; 10 bases fit TRBD2. CDR1 and CDR2 (germline): SGHNT, YYREEE (reference sequence). After removal of 4 bases from V and 6 bases from J, the junction contained 7 bases not matched to a gene. There are 14 residues in the CDR3. DNA for the CDR3: TGTGCCAGCAGCCTGTCGGGACTAGCGAGCGAGCAGTACTTC. Its protein product is CASSLSGLASEQYF.

The gene calls are TRBV4-3 and TRBJ1-2; D is perhaps TRBD1 (5 bases). The germline V and J ends were trimmed by 0 bases and 6 bases, with 8 bases remaining between them. The CDR3 contains 13 residues. The germline gives CDR1 LGHNA, CDR2 YSLEER. CDR3 loop: CASSQDWGDGYTF. The CDR3 nucleotides are TGCGCCAGCAGCCAAGATTGGGGGGATGGCTACACCTTC.

This chain uses TRBV6-5 with TRBJ1-2; 9 nucleotides align to TRBD1. CDR3 length: 15 residues. The germline CDR1 and CDR2 sequences are MNHEY and SVGAGI. V shed 5 bases, J shed 3 bases, and the junction held 7 bases outside the gene matches. This CDR3 reads CASSRTGENYYGYTF. As DNA, the CDR3 is TGTGCCAGCAGTCGGACAGGGGAGAATTACTATGGCTACACCTTC.